The 31 T cell receptor beta chains below come from one sample, sequenced in a study of blood T cell repertoires in COVID-19. Clones were sequenced by immunoSEQ multiplex PCR, and TCRdb holds only the in-frame ones, with some missing. The sample yields approximately 150,000 clones, more than 75% seen once. Sequenced: peripheral blood. These receptors all stem from a woman in her 50s with COVID-19, enrolled during active disease.

The CDR3 is CASSLGHTNTEAFF. For the CDR3, the DNA is TGTGCCAGCAGCTTAGGACATACGAACACTGAAGCTTTCTTT. The chain couples TRBV11-2 to TRBJ1-1, with D unresolved. The CDR3 totals 14 residues. V lost 1 base and J 1 base, leaving 7 bases between the germline ends. CDR1 is SGHAT and CDR2 is FQNNGV in the germline V gene. Full variable domain (remainder filled in from reference TRBV11-2 and TRBJ1-1): EAGVAQSPRYKIIEKRQSVAFWCNPISGHATLYWYQQILGQGPKLLIQFQNNGVVDDSQLPKDRFSAERLKGVDSTLKIQPAKLEDSAVYLCASSLGHTNTEAFFGQGTRLTVV.

V and J are TRBV6-6 and TRBJ2-6; 7 bases align to TRBD2. The V and J ends lost 5 bases and 2 bases, in that order; junction bases with no gene match: 9. This CDR3 has 17 residues. Germline CDR1 reads MNHNY; CDR2 reads SVGAGI (reference sequence). CDR3 nucleotides: TGTGCCAGCAGTCCCCAGGCGGGGGACCCTGGGGCCAACGTCCTGACTTTC. Translated, it gives CASSPQAGDPGANVLTF.

The chain uses TRBV27 and TRBJ1-3; D not resolved. V was clipped by 6 bases and J by 0 bases, with 3 bases between them. This CDR3 contains 12 residues. Germline CDR1 is MNHEY and CDR2 is SMNVEV (reference sequence). CDR3: CASSYSGNTIYF. The CDR3 bases are TGTGCCAGCAGCTACTCTGGAAACACCATATATTTT.

The chain combines TRBV7-9 with TRBJ1-3, with 8 bases that match TRBD1. Germline V gene lookup returns CDR1 SEHNR and CDR2 FQNEAQ (reference sequence). The V gene end was trimmed by 5 bases and the J gene end by 0 bases; junction bases not matched to a gene: 6. The CDR3 extends over 16 amino acids. This CDR3 reads CASSAGQGLSGNTIYF. The CDR3 DNA reads TGTGCCAGCAGCGCAGGACAGGGCCTCTCTGGAAACACCATATATTTT. Full variable domain (missing parts from reference TRBV7-9 and TRBJ1-3): DTGVSQNPRHKITKRGQNVTFRCDPISEHNRLYWYRQTLGQGPEFLTYFQNEAQLEKSRLLSDRFSAERPKGSFSTLEIQRTEQGDSAMYLCASSAGQGLSGNTIYFGEGSWLTVV.

The rearrangement joins TRBV6-4 to TRBJ1-6, with 7 bases lining up with TRBD1. Trimming at V came to 4 bases and at J to 6 bases, leaving 3 bases not matched to a gene. Per the germline V gene, CDR1 is MRHNA and CDR2 is SNTAGT. The CDR3 loop spans 14 amino acids. In DNA, the CDR3 is TGTGCCAGCAGTGTGGGACAGCCTAATTCACCCCTCCACTTT. It codes for CASSVGQPNSPLHF.

This chain joins TRBV6-6 and TRBJ1-5; D call uncertain. The CDR3 length is 15 residues. Trimming took off 3 bases at V and 5 bases at J, with 14 bases between the two ends. Per the germline V gene, CDR1 is MNHNY and CDR2 is SVGAGI (reference sequence). The chain's CDR3 is CASSYRVTADQPQHF. The CDR3, as DNA: TGTGCCAGCAGTTATCGTGTAACAGCCGATCAGCCCCAGCATTTT.

The chain couples TRBV6-2 or TRBV6-3 to TRBJ1-1; perhaps TRBD1 as D (5 bases). The V end was cut by 1 base, the J end by 0 bases, with 12 bases between. There are 16 residues in the CDR3. Germline V gene lookup returns CDR1 MNHEY and CDR2 SVGEGT. CDR3 DNA: TGTGCCAGCAGTTACTTCCCAGGAGGGGTGAACACTGAAGCTTTCTTT. Translating gives CASSYFPGGVNTEAFF.

The chain employs TRBV7-2 and TRBJ2-1; 14 nucleotides match TRBD2. The CDR3 is 18 amino acids. V shed 5 bases and J 8 bases; nucleotides not matched to a gene: 14. The germline CDR1 and CDR2 sequences are SGHTA and FQGNSA. CDR3 bases: TGTGCCAGCAGCCCGCCGGGACTAGCGGGGGTTTTGATCCATGAGCAGTTCTTC. Its protein is CASSPPGLAGVLIHEQFF.

The gene calls are TRBV30 and TRBJ1-6; D may be TRBD1 (5 bases). V lost 1 base to trimming and J lost 0 bases, with 10 bases between them. The V gene's germline CDR1 is GTSNPN and CDR2 SVGIG (reference sequence). This CDR3 has 16 residues. CDR3 nucleotides: TGTGCCTGGAGTGAACGACAGAGCTCCTATAATTCACCCCTCCACTTT. Its translation: CAWSERQSSYNSPLHF.

This clone was detected only once. The chain joins TRBV7-7 to TRBJ2-1; the match to TRBD2 covers 14 bases. The CDR3 runs 15 residues. V gave up 5 bases and J gave up 8 bases; unmatched junction bases: 5. Germline V lookup: CDR1 SSHAT, CDR2 FNYEAQ (reference sequence). CDR3 in amino acids: CASSRGTSGGYEQFF. The CDR3 coding sequence is TGTGCCAGCAGCCGAGGGACTAGCGGGGGTTATGAGCAGTTCTTC.

This chain uses TRBV25-1 with TRBJ2-2; D may be TRBD2 (7 bases). The V gene lost 1 base and the J gene lost 0 bases, with 9 bases spanning the gap. The CDR3 totals 16 residues. Germline V gives CDR1 MGHDK, CDR2 SYGVNS. The CDR3 here is CASSEWGGPNTGELFF. The CDR3 nucleotides read TGTGCCAGCAGTGAATGGGGGGGGCCGAACACCGGGGAGCTGTTTTTT. The full variable domain, in which reference TRBV25-1 and TRBJ2-2 provide the parts outside the CDR3, is EADIYQTPRYLVIGTGKKITLECSQTMGHDKMYWYQQDPGMELHLIHYSYGVNSTEKGDLSSESTVSRIRTEHFPLTLESARPSHTSQYLCASSEWGGPNTGELFFGEGSRLTVL.

The rearrangement joins TRBV11-2 to TRBJ2-3; a weak D match, TRBD1 (6 bases). With 2 bases removed from V and 7 bases from J, the gap between germline ends came to 22 bases. The germline CDR1 and CDR2 sequences are SGHAT and FQNNGV. CDR3 length: 17 residues. The CDR3 sequence is CASSLPTDGQLGHTQYF. The DNA of the CDR3 is TGTGCCAGCAGCTTACCTACAGACGGACAGCTAGGGCATACGCAGTATTTT.

This clone was seen at least ten times. This chain joins TRBV5-6 and TRBJ2-2; 9 bases line up with TRBD1. The germline gives CDR1 SGHDT, CDR2 YYEEEE. The CDR3 is 15 amino acids. The V gene end was trimmed by 0 bases and the J gene end by 6 bases; junction bases not matched to a gene: 3. The CDR3 sequence is CASSLAGTGSGELFF. CDR3 nucleotide sequence: TGTGCCAGCAGCTTGGCCGGGACAGGGTCCGGGGAGCTGTTTTTT.

This chain links TRBV25-1 with TRBJ1-1, with D possibly being TRBD1 (6 bases). V shed 1 base and J shed 6 bases, with 12 bases lying between them. The germline V gene has CDR1 MGHDK and CDR2 SYGVNS. The CDR3 consists of 14 residues. The CDR3 loop reads CASSEFGQRAEAFF. CDR3 nucleotides: TGTGCCAGCAGTGAATTCGGACAGAGGGCTGAAGCTTTCTTT. The full variable domain, in which reference TRBV25-1 and TRBJ1-1 provide the parts outside the CDR3, is EADIYQTPRYLVIGTGKKITLECSQTMGHDKMYWYQQDPGMELHLIHYSYGVNSTEKGDLSSESTVSRIRTEHFPLTLESARPSHTSQYLCASSEFGQRAEAFFGQGTRLTVV.

This clone was detected a few times. V and J are TRBV3-1 (or the pseudogene TRBV3-2) and TRBJ2-2; D gene ambiguous. The V gene's germline CDR1 is LGHDT and CDR2 YNNKEL (reference sequence). The ends were cut back, 4 bases at V and 6 bases at J, with 6 bases in the middle. The CDR3 extends over 12 amino acids. CDR3 region: CASSPPAGELFF. The CDR3 DNA reads as TGTGCCAGCAGCCCACCGGCCGGGGAGCTGTTTTTT.

V and J are TRBV24-1 and TRBJ2-1, with TRBD1 matching 7 bases. V was clipped by 4 bases and J by 9 bases; unmatched bases: 5. The CDR3 runs 13 residues. CDR1 and CDR2 (germline): KGHDR, SFDVKD. CDR3 coding DNA: TGTGCCACCAGTGACGACAGGGTGTCTGAGCAGTTCTTC. Protein: CATSDDRVSEQFF.

This rearrangement joins TRBV7-9 to TRBJ1-2, with D perhaps TRBD1 (6 bases). Looked up from germline, CDR1 is SEHNR and CDR2 is FQNEAQ (reference sequence). The CDR3 loop spans 13 amino acids. The germline V and J ends were trimmed by 5 bases and 4 bases, with 11 bases remaining between them. The CDR3 is CASSRTGFYGYTF. As DNA, the CDR3 is TGTGCCAGCAGCCGCACAGGGTTCTATGGCTACACCTTC.

The table lists this clone with a count of one. The chain is built from TRBV3-1 (or the pseudogene TRBV3-2) and TRBJ2-3, with D possibly TRBD1 on 5 matching bases. The germline gives CDR1 LGHDT, CDR2 YNNKEL (reference sequence). The CDR3 is made up of 14 amino acids. The V end lost 5 bases, the J end lost 1 base, and 10 bases lay between the germline ends. CDR3 residues: CASSVLQGTDTQYF. The CDR3 nucleotides read TGTGCCAGCAGCGTTTTACAGGGCACAGATACGCAGTATTTT.

The table lists this clone with a few counts. In nucleotides, the CDR3 is TGTGCCAGCAGCCCCGAAGGGGTCGCAGATACGCAGTATTTT. It codes for CASSPEGVADTQYF. The J gene is TRBJ2-3, the V gene TRBV7-9, with D tentatively TRBD1 (5 bases). Germline V gene sequence: CDR1 SEHNR, CDR2 FQNEAQ (reference sequence). This CDR3 is built from 14 residues. The V end was cut by 5 bases, the J end by 4 bases, with 13 bases between.

The J gene is TRBJ2-7, the V gene TRBV3-1 (or the pseudogene TRBV3-2); tentatively, D is TRBD1 (5 bases). Germline V CDR1 and CDR2: LGHDT, YNNKEL (reference sequence). CDR3 length: 16 amino acids. V was shortened by 0 bases and J by 0 bases, with 12 bases between the two germline ends. CDR3 sequence: CASSQDHYDSSYEQYF. In DNA, the CDR3 is TGTGCCAGCAGCCAAGATCACTATGACAGCTCCTACGAGCAGTACTTC.

This chain links TRBV6-5 with TRBJ2-5; 8 bases agree with TRBD1. The V segment lost 7 bases and the J segment 4 bases; nucleotides outside the gene matches: 8. CDR3 length: 14 residues. CDR1 and CDR2 from the germline V gene are MNHEY and SVGAGI. CDR3 DNA: TGTGCCAGCAATATACTCGGACAGGGAGAGACCCAGTACTTC. This translates into CASNILGQGETQYF.

The chain joins TRBV6-5 to TRBJ1-1; D is unresolved. CDR1 is MNHEY, CDR2 SVGAGI, per germline. This CDR3 has 12 residues. Trimming stripped 6 bases from V and 0 bases from J, with 5 bases between. In DNA, the CDR3 is TGTGCCAGCAGACTTATGAACACTGAAGCTTTCTTT. Translation: CASRLMNTEAFF.

The rearrangement links TRBV5-4 to TRBJ2-1; 10 bases line up with TRBD2. Germline CDR1 and CDR2: SGHNT and YYREEE (reference sequence). CDR3 length: 17 amino acids. J was trimmed by 7 bases and V by 1 base; bases with no gene match: 11. CDR3 protein: CASSLSGPAGGWNEQFF. The CDR3 nucleotides read TGTGCCAGCAGCTTGAGTGGCCCAGCGGGGGGGTGGAATGAGCAGTTCTTC.

This chain uses TRBV28 with TRBJ1-6, with D unclear. This CDR3 contains 14 residues. CDR1 and CDR2 (germline): MDHEN, SYDVKM. Deletions cut 2 bases from V and 4 bases from J, with 6 bases between. CDR3 amino acids: CASSLDTYNSPLHF. As DNA, the CDR3 is TGTGCCAGCAGTTTAGACACTTATAATTCACCCCTCCACTTT.

This clone was seen more than once but under ten times. This sequence joins TRBV6-2 or TRBV6-3 and TRBJ2-5; TRBD2 matches 9 bases. V lost 5 bases and J lost 4; bases outside the gene matches: 11. Germline-derived CDR1 and CDR2 are MNHEY and SVGEGT. This CDR3 has 16 residues. CDR3 bases: TGTGCCAGCAGTGGAGCGGGGGGCCGGGGGACAGAGACCCAGTACTTC. This codes for CASSGAGGRGTETQYF.

J is TRBJ1-1 and V is TRBV10-2, with 11 bases lining up with TRBD1. Germline V gene lookup returns CDR1 WSHSY and CDR2 SAAADI. V lost 6 bases, J lost 5 bases, and 5 bases stayed unmatched. This CDR3 region has 14 residues. In DNA, the CDR3 is TGCGCCAGCAGACCGGACAGGGGGCGAACTGAAGCTTTCTTT. Protein sequence: CASRPDRGRTEAFF.

V gene TRBV28 combines with J gene TRBJ2-2; D perhaps matches TRBD1 (5 bases). The germline V gene encodes CDR1 MDHEN and CDR2 SYDVKM. V lost 6 bases, J lost 6 bases, and 11 bases lay in between. This CDR3 has 13 amino acids. The CDR3 spells CASRPQGSGELFF. The DNA of the CDR3 is TGTGCCAGCAGGCCCCAGGGATCCGGGGAGCTGTTTTTT.

As to this clone: At one end, the junction sequence differs from germline, possibly due to a read error. The chain is built from TRBV7-7 and TRBJ2-2; D perhaps matches TRBD1 (5 bases). CDR3 length equals 13 residues. Germline V CDR1 and CDR2: SSHAT, FNYEAQ (reference sequence). CDR3 sequence reads: CASSPTGTGELFF. The DNA for the CDR3 is TGTGCTAGCAGCCCCACAGGAACCGGGGAGCTGTTTTTT.

This chain connects TRBV5-6 to TRBJ1-1, with a weak D call TRBD1 (6 bases). Looked up from germline, CDR1 is SGHDT and CDR2 is YYEEEE. V was pared by 2 bases and J by 2 bases, with 10 bases between. The CDR3 has 14 residues. CDR3 sequence: CASSLQGVNTEAFF. CDR3 bases: TGTGCCAGCAGCTTACAGGGAGTAAACACTGAAGCTTTCTTT. The full variable domain, rest sourced from reference TRBV5-6 and TRBJ1-1, is DAGVTQSPTHLIKTRGQQVTLRCSPKSGHDTVSWYQQALGQGPQFIFQYYEEEERQRGNFPDRFSGHQFPNYSSELNVNALLLGDSALYLCASSLQGVNTEAFFGQGTRLTVV.

The J gene is TRBJ2-7, the V gene TRBV11-3, with 8 bases aligning to TRBD1. CDR3 length: 16 amino acids. V dropped 2 bases and J dropped 5; count of bases not matched to a gene: 11. The germline V gene has CDR1 SGHNT and CDR2 YENEEA. The CDR3 loop reads CASSLRKWTGLDEQYF. CDR3 in DNA: TGTGCCAGCAGCTTACGGAAGTGGACAGGGCTTGACGAGCAGTACTTC. Filled out from reference TRBV11-3 and TRBJ2-7, the complete variable domain reads EAGVVQSPRYKIIEKKQPVAFWCNPISGHNTLYWYLQNLGQGPELLIRYENEEAVDDSQLPKDRFSAERLKGVDSTLKIQPAELGDSAVYLCASSLRKWTGLDEQYFGPGTRLTVT.

This chain links TRBV4-2 with TRBJ2-7, with D perhaps TRBD1 (6 bases). V was cut by 3 bases and J by 4 bases, with 16 bases left in between. The CDR3 totals 15 residues. Per the germline V gene, CDR1 is LGHNA and CDR2 is YNFKEQ. CDR3 in DNA: TGTGCCAGCAGCCAGTTACCCGGGACAAAATACGAGCAGTACTTC. Its protein product is CASSQLPGTKYEQYF.